This T cell receptor (beta chain) appears in the sequencing data of a study of cytomegalovirus exposure and HLA in healthy donors. Regarding the study as a whole: In a later analysis, a missense DCLRE1C variant was linked to TCR beta V- and J-gene trimming.

A multiplex PCR was run with 60 Vbeta primers and 13 Jbeta primers. Original data processing: About 11 million of around 85 million unique TCR beta chains were shared, per a later count. The method was immunoSEQ multiplex PCR; TCRdb's version includes in-frame clones alone and lacks a portion of them. V, J and clone size derive from that table, while D and trimming were established from the DNA sequence. The sample consists of roughly 130,000 clones, 75% to 85% of them appearing once. Despite likely unrecorded immune exposures, the donors were nominally healthy at the time of sampling. As to this clone: Its antigen remains unidentified.

Sequencing was carried out using PBMCs. The sequence derives from a woman aged 40-49 years in good health and CMV-seronegative.

The CDR3: CASSPIGSRADTQYF. Here the CDR3 DNA reads TGCGCCAGCAGCCCAATCGGGAGTAGGGCAGATACGCAGTATTTT. The chain joins TRBV10-2 to TRBJ2-3; D is possibly TRBD2 (6 bases). The ends were cut back, 6 bases at V and 4 bases at J, with 17 bases in the middle. The CDR3 runs to 15 residues. Germline CDR1 and CDR2: WSHSY and SAAADI.